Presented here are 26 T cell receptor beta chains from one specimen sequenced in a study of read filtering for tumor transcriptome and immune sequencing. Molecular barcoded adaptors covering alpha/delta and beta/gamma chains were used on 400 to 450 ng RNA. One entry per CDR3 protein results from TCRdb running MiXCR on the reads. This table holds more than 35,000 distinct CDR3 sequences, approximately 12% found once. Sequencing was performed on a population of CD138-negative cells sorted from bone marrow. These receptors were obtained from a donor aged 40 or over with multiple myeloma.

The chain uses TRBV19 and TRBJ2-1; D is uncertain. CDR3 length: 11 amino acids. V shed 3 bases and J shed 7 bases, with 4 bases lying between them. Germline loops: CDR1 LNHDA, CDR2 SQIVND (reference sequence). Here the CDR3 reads CASSIDNEQFF. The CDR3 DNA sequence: TGTGCCAGTAGTATTGATAATGAGCAGTTCTTC.

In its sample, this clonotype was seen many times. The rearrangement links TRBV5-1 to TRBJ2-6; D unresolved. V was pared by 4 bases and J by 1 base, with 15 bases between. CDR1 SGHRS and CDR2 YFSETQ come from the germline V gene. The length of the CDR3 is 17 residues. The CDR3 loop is CASSMRPADSGANVLTF. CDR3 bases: TGCGCCAGCAGCATGAGACCGGCTGATTCTGGGGCCAACGTCCTGACTTTC.

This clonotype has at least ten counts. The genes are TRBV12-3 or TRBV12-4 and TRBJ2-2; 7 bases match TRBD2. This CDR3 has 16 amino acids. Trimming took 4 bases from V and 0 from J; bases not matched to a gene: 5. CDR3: CASSSGGGTNTGELFF. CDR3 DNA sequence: TGTGCCAGCAGTTCCGGCGGGGGTACGAACACCGGGGAGCTGTTTTTT.

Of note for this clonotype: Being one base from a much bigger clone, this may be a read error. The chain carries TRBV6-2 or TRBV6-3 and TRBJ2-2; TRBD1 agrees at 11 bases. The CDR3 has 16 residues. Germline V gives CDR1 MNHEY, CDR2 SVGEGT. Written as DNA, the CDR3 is TGTGCCAGCAGAATTTGGACAGGGGGCGCGATCGGGGAGCTGCTTTTT. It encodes CASRIWTGGAIGELLF.

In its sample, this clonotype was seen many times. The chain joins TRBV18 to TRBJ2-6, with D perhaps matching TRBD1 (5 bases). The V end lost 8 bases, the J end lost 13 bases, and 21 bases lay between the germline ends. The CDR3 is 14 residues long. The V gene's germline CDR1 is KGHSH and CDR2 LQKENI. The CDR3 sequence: CASRQGRSGQVLTF. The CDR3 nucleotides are TGTGCCAGCCGTCAGGGTCGTTCAGGACAAGTCCTGACTTTC.

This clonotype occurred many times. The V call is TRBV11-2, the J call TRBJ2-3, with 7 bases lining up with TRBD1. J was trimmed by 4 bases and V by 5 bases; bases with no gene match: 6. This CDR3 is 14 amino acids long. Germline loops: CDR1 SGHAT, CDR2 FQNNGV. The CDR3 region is CASSPMGQSDTQYF. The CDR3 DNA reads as TGTGCCAGCAGCCCTATGGGACAGTCAGATACGCAGTATTTT.

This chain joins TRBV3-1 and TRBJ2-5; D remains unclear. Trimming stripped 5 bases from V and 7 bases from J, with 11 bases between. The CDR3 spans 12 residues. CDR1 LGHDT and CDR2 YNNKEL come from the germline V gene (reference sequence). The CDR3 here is CASSSNLVTQYF. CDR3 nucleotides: TGTGCCAGCAGCTCCAACCTCGTGACCCAGTACTTC.

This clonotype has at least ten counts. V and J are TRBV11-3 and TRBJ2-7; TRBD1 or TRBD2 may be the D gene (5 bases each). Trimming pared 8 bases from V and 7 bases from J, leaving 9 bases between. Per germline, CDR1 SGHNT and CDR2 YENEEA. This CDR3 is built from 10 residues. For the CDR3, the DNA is TGTGCCAGCGGGGGAAGGGAGCAGTACTTC. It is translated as CASGGREQYF. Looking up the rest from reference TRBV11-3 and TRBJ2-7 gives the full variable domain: EAGVVQSPRYKIIEKKQPVAFWCNPISGHNTLYWYLQNLGQGPELLIRYENEEAVDDSQLPKDRFSAERLKGVDSTLKIQPAELGDSAVYLCASGGREQYFGPGTRLTVT.

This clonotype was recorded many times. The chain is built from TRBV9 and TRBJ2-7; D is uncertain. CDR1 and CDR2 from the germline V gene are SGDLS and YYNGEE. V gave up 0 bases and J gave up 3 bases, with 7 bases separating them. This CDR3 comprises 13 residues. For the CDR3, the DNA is TGTGCCAGCAGCGTAGTACCAGACTACGAGCAGTACTTC. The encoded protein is CASSVVPDYEQYF.

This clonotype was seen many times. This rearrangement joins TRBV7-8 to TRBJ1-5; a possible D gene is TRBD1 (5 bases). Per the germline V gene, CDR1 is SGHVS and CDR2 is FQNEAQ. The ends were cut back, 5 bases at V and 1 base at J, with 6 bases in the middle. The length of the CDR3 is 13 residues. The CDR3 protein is CASSRDSNQPQHF. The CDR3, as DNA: TGTGCCAGCAGCCGGGACAGCAATCAGCCCCAGCATTTT. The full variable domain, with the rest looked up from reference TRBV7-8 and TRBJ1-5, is GAGVSQSPRYKVAKRGQDVALRCDPISGHVSLFWYQQALGQGPEFLTYFQNEAQLDKSGLPSDRFFAERPEGSVSTLKIQRTQQEDSAVYLCASSRDSNQPQHFGDGTRLSIL.

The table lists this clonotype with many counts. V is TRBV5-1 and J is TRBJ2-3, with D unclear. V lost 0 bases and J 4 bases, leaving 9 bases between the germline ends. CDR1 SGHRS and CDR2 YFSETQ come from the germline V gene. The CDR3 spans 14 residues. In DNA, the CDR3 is TGCGCCAGCAGCTTGGTAGCCAGCCCAGATACGCAGTATTTT. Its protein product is CASSLVASPDTQYF. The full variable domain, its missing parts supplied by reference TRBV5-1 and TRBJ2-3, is KAGVTQTPRYLIKTRGQQVTLSCSPISGHRSVSWYQQTPGQGLQFLFEYFSETQRNKGNFPGRFSGRQFSNSRSEMNVSTLELGDSALYLCASSLVASPDTQYFGPGTRLTVL.

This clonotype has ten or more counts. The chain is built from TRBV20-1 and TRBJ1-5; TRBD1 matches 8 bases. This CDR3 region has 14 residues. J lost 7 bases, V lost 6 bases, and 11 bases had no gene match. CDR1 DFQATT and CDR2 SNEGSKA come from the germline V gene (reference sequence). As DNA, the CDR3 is TGCAGTGCCCGGACAGGGATAAACCCACAGCCCCAGCATTTT. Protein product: CSARTGINPQPQHF.

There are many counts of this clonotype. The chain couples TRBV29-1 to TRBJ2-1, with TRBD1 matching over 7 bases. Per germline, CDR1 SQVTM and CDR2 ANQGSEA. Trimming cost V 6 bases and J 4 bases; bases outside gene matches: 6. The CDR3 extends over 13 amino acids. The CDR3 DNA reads TGCAGCGTCCGGGGACAGCTATACAATGAGCAGTTCTTC. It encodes CSVRGQLYNEQFF.

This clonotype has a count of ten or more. The CDR3 reads CASSLAERNTEAFF. In DNA form, the CDR3 reads TGCGCCAGCAGCTTGGCCGAGAGGAACACTGAAGCTTTCTTT. The chain links TRBV5-1 to TRBJ1-1, with no clear D. Germline assignment: CDR1 SGHRS and CDR2 YFSETQ. The CDR3 runs to 14 residues. Trimming took off 0 bases at V and 1 base at J, with 7 bases between the two ends.

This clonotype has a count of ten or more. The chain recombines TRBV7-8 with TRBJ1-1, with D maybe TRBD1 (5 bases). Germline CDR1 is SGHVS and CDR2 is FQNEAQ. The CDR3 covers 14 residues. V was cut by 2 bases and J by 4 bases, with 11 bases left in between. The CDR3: CASSLKGKGTEAFF. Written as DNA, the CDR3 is TGTGCCAGCAGCTTAAAGGGGAAGGGCACTGAAGCTTTCTTT. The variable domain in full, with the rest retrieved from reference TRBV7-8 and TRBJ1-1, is GAGVSQSPRYKVAKRGQDVALRCDPISGHVSLFWYQQALGQGPEFLTYFQNEAQLDKSGLPSDRFFAERPEGSVSTLKIQRTQQEDSAVYLCASSLKGKGTEAFFGQGTRLTVV.

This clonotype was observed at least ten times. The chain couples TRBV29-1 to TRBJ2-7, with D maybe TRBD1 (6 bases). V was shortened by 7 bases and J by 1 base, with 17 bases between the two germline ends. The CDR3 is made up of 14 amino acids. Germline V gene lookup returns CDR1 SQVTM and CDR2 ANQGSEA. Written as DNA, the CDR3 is TGCAGCGCCTACGAAGGGGGACAATCCTACGAGCAGTACTTC. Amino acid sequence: CSAYEGGQSYEQYF.

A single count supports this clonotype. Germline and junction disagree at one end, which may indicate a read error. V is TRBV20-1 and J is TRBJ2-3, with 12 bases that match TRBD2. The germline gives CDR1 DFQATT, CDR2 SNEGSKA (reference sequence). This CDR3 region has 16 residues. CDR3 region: CSATRLTSGGVDTRYF. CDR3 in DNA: TGCAGTGCTACCAGGCTGACTAGCGGGGGCGTAGATACGCGGTATTTT.

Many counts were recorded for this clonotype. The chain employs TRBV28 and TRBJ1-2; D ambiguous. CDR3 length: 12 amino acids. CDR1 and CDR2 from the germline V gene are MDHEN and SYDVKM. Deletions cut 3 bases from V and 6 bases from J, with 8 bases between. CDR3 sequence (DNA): TGTGCCAGCAGTTTGGTAGGCGATGGCTACACCTTC. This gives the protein CASSLVGDGYTF.

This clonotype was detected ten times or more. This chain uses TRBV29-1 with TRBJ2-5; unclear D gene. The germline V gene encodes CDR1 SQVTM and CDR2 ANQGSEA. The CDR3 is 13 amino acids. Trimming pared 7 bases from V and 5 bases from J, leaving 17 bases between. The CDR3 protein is CSAVRDARETQYF. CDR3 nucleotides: TGCAGCGCAGTGAGAGACGCGCGGGAGACCCAGTACTTC.

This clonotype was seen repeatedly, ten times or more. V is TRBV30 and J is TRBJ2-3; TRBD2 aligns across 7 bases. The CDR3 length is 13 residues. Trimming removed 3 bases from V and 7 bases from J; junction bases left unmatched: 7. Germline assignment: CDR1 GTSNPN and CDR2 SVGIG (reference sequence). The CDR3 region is CAWRGWGGNTQYF. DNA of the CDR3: TGTGCCTGGAGGGGATGGGGGGGGAATACGCAGTATTTT. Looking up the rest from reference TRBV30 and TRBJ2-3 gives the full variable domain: SQTIHQWPATLVQPVGSPLSLECTVEGTSNPNLYWYRQAAGRGLQLLFYSVGIGQISSEVPQNLSASRPQDRQFILSSKKLLLSDSGFYLCAWRGWGGNTQYFGPGTRLTVL.

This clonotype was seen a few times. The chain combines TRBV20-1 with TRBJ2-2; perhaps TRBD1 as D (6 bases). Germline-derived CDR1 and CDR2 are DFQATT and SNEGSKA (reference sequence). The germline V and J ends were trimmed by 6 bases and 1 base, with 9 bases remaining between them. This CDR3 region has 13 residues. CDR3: CSASRGNTGELFF. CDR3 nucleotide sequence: TGCAGTGCGTCCAGGGGGAACACCGGGGAGCTGTTTTTT.

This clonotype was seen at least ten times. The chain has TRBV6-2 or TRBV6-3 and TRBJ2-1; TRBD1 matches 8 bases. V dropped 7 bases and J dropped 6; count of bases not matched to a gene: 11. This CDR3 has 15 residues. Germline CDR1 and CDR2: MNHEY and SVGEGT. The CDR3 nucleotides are TGTGCCAGCACCAAAGGGGGGACAGGTGGCAATGAGCAGTTCTTC. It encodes CASTKGGTGGNEQFF.

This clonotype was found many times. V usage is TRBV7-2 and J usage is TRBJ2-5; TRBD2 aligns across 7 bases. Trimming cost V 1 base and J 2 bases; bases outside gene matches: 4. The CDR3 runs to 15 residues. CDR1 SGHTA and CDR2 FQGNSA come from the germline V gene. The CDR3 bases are TGTGCCAGCAGCTTAGTGGCGGGACTACAAGAGACCCAGTACTTC. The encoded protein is CASSLVAGLQETQYF.

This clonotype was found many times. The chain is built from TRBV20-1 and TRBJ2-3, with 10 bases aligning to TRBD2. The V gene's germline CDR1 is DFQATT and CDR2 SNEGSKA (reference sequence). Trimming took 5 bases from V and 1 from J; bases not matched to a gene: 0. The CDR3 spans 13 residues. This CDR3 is CSAGTSGTDTQYF. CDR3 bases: TGCAGTGCTGGGACTAGCGGCACAGATACGCAGTATTTT.

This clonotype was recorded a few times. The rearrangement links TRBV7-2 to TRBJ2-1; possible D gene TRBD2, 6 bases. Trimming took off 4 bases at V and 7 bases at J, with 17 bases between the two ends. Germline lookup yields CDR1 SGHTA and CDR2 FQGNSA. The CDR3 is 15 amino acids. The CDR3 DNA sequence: TGTGCCAGCAGCTCATTAGTGGGGGGACGGAATGAGCAGTTCTTC. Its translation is CASSSLVGGRNEQFF.

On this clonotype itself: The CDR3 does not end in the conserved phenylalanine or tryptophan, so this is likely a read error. This CDR3 reads CASSPRVRERLNGELFS. As DNA, the CDR3 is TGTGCCAGCAGCCCAAGGGTGCGGGAGCGCCTGAACGGGGAGCTGTTTTCT. V gene TRBV7-9 combines with J gene TRBJ2-2, with TRBD2 identical over 7 bases. V shed 5 bases and J 7 bases; nucleotides not matched to a gene: 16. The length of the CDR3 is 17 residues. The germline gives CDR1 SEHNR, CDR2 FQNEAQ (reference sequence).